This TCR beta chain was captured in a study of T cell responses to AZD1222 COVID-19 vaccine. Sequenced by immunoSEQ multiplex PCR; TCRdb stores in-frame clones only, minus some. The table lists around 140,000 clones, approximately 92% of them singletons, with 1.5% to 2% in the top ten. On this clone itself: Its antigen remains unknown.

From germline, CDR1 is SGHAT and CDR2 FQNNGV. V shed 4 bases and J shed 0 bases, with 10 bases lying between them. The CDR3 contains 14 residues. Second-dose recipients at about 4 or about 12 weeks were treated as one pooled group. Study-wide results and limits: Seropositive AZD1222 recipients at baseline numbered only six or seven. Increases in Spike-specific TCR breadth and depth were seen after two AZD1222 doses.

This chain uses TRBV11-2 with TRBJ2-7, with a possible D match to TRBD2 (5 bases). This receptor was identified in an adult who received the AZD1222 COVID-19 vaccine. The input for sequencing was peripheral blood, taken 28 days after the second AZD1222 dose. The DNA for the CDR3 is TGTGCCAGCAGCTCCGGGATAAACTCCTACGAGCAGTACTTC. Protein: CASSSGINSYEQYF.